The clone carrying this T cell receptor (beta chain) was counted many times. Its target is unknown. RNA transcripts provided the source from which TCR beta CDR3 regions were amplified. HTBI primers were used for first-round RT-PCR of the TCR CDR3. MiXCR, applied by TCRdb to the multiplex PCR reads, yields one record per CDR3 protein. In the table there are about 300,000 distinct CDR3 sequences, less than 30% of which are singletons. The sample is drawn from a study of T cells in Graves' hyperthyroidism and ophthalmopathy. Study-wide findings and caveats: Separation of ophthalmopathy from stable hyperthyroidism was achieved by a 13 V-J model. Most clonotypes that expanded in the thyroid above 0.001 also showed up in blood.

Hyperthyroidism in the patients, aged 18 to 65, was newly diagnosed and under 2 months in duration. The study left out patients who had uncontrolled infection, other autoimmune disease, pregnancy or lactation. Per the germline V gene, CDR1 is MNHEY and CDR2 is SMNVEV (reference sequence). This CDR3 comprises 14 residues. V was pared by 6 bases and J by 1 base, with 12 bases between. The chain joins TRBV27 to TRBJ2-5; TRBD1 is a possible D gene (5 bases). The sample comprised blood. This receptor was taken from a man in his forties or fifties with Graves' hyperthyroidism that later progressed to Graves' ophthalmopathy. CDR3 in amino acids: CASSRASIQETQYF. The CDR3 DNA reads TGTGCCAGCAGCAGGGCCTCCATCCAAGAGACCCAGTACTTC.